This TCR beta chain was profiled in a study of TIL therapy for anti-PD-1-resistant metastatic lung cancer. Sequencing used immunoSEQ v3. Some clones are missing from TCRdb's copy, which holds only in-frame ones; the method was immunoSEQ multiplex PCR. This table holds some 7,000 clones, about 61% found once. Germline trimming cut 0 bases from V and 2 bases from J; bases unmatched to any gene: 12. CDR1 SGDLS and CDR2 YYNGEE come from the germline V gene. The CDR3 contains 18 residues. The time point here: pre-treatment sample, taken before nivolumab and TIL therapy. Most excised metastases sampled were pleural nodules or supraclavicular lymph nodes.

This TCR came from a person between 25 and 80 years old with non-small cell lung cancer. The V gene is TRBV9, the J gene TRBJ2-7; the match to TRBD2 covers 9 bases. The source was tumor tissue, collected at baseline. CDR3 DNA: TGTGCCAGCAGCGTAGGCCTAGCGGGGACCCCTTTCGCCTACGAGCAGTACTTC. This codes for CASSVGLAGTPFAYEQYF.